Shown below are 21 T cell receptor beta chains from a single sample sequenced in a study of cytomegalovirus exposure and HLA in healthy donors. Generated by immunoSEQ multiplex PCR, the TCRdb table keeps only in-frame clones and is missing some. The sample comprises tens of thousands of clones, approximately 94% of which are singletons, and 2.5% to 3.5% rests with the top ten. Sequencing was carried out using PBMCs. The receptors were sampled from a woman younger than 35 in good health and CMV-seropositive.

This chain uses TRBV28 with TRBJ1-2, with D perhaps matching TRBD1 (6 bases). Trimming stripped 2 bases from V and 5 bases from J, with 12 bases between. The germline V gene encodes CDR1 MDHEN and CDR2 SYDVKM. This CDR3 contains 14 residues. In nucleotides, the CDR3 is TGTGCCAGCAGTTTAACAGGGAAGGCATATGGCTACACCTTC. This sequence encodes CASSLTGKAYGYTF.

The chain combines TRBV2 with TRBJ1-1; D call uncertain. From germline, CDR1 is SNHLY and CDR2 FYNNEI. V was cut by 4 bases and J by 1 base, with 10 bases left in between. The CDR3 consists of 14 residues. The CDR3 nucleotides read TGTGCCAGCAGTGGGTTATTAGCGAACACTGAAGCTTTCTTT. Translating it yields CASSGLLANTEAFF.

The J gene is TRBJ2-1, the V gene TRBV15; D may be TRBD1 (6 bases). V was clipped by 3 bases and J by 6 bases, with 24 bases between them. Per germline, CDR1 LNHNV and CDR2 YYDKDF (reference sequence). CDR3 size: 18 residues. CDR3 in DNA: TGTGCCACCAGCAGGGGGAAGGACAGCTTTGGGTGGGGCAATGAGCAGTTCTTC. Translation: CATSRGKDSFGWGNEQFF.

The rearrangement links TRBV5-6 to TRBJ1-3, with no clear D. V was clipped by 1 base and J by 0 bases, with 8 bases between them. CDR3 size: 15 residues. From germline, CDR1 is SGHDT and CDR2 YYEEEE. The CDR3 spells CASSLLFYSGNTIYF. Written as DNA, the CDR3 is TGTGCCAGCAGCTTGCTATTCTACTCTGGAAACACCATATATTTT.

The chain couples TRBV29-1 to TRBJ1-2; TRBD1 matches 10 bases. The germline gives CDR1 SQVTM, CDR2 ANQGSEA. This CDR3 spans 12 amino acids. The junction had 9 bases not matched to a gene; V was cut back by 7 bases and J by 10 bases. For the CDR3, the DNA is TGCAGCGCCTCGGACAGGGGGATATTCTACACCTTC. Protein product: CSASDRGIFYTF.

The chain has TRBV29-1 and TRBJ2-5; 7 nucleotides match TRBD2. The CDR3 contains 12 residues. The V segment lost 4 bases and the J segment 2 bases; nucleotides outside the gene matches: 1. CDR1 and CDR2 from the germline V gene are SQVTM and ANQGSEA. This CDR3 reads CSVGRGQETQYF. CDR3 nucleotides: TGCAGCGTTGGGCGGGGGCAAGAGACCCAGTACTTC.

CDR3 bases: TGTGCCAGCAGCGTAATGCGGGGGGTTACCGGGGAGCTGTTTTTT. Translated, it gives CASSVMRGVTGELFF. The V and J genes are TRBV9 and TRBJ2-2; 8 positions match TRBD2. J was trimmed by 5 bases and V by 1 base; bases with no gene match: 4. CDR1 is SGDLS, CDR2 YYNGEE, per germline. The CDR3 length is 15 residues.

This chain connects TRBV29-1 to TRBJ1-1; 7 positions match TRBD1. The CDR3 contains 15 residues. The V and J ends lost 8 bases and 4 bases, in that order; junction bases with no gene match: 16. The germline CDR1 and CDR2 sequences are SQVTM and ANQGSEA. The CDR3: CSWNRDRGGGTEAFF. Written as DNA, the CDR3 is TGCAGCTGGAACCGGGACAGAGGAGGGGGCACTGAAGCTTTCTTT.

V and J are TRBV7-3 and TRBJ2-1; 11 bases are a match to TRBD2. Germline V gene sequence: CDR1 SGHTA, CDR2 FQGTGA. The CDR3 has 17 amino acids. V lost 3 bases and J lost 4; bases outside the gene matches: 8. CDR3 sequence reads: CASSLEPSGGPYNEQFF. The DNA of the CDR3 is TGTGCCAGCAGCTTGGAGCCTAGCGGGGGGCCTTACAATGAGCAGTTCTTC.

The chain couples TRBV28 to TRBJ1-1; D unclear. Trimming took 5 bases from V and 1 from J, leaving 11 bases between them. CDR1 MDHEN and CDR2 SYDVKM come from the germline V gene. This CDR3 region has 14 residues. This CDR3 reads CASSPLGENTEAFF. The CDR3 nucleotides are TGTGCCAGCAGTCCCCTCGGAGAGAACACTGAAGCTTTCTTT.

The chain is built from TRBV5-4 and TRBJ2-7, with D uncertain. Between the trimmed V and J ends, which lost 4 bases and 0 bases, there was a span of 11 bases. The germline V gene encodes CDR1 SGHNT and CDR2 YYREEE (reference sequence). The CDR3 spans 14 residues. CDR3 loop: CASSAEESSYEQYF. CDR3 nucleotide sequence: TGTGCCAGCAGCGCTGAGGAGAGCTCCTACGAGCAGTACTTC.

V is TRBV7-6 and J is TRBJ2-7, with 10 bases identical to TRBD2. The V gene end was trimmed by 3 bases and the J gene end by 4 bases; junction bases not matched to a gene: 3. The CDR3 is made up of 14 amino acids. Per germline, CDR1 SGHVS and CDR2 FNYEAQ. The CDR3, as DNA: TGTGCCAGCAGCTTCATACTAGCGGGATACGAGCAGTACTTC. It encodes CASSFILAGYEQYF. Filled out from reference TRBV7-6 and TRBJ2-7, the complete variable domain reads GAGVSQSPRYKVTKRGQDVALRCDPISGHVSLYWYRQALGQGPEFLTYFNYEAQQDKSGLPNDRFSAERPEGSISTLTIQRTEQRDSAMYRCASSFILAGYEQYFGPGTRLTVT.

The V call is TRBV4-3, the J call TRBJ2-2, with D tentatively TRBD2 (6 bases). This CDR3 has 16 residues. V lost 0 bases and J 1 base, leaving 9 bases between the germline ends. Germline CDR1 is LGHNA and CDR2 is YSLEER. The CDR3 coding sequence is TGCGCCAGCAGCCAAGACGGGGGTCAGAACACCGGGGAGCTGTTTTTT. It codes for CASSQDGGQNTGELFF.

The chain joins TRBV5-1 to TRBJ1-2; TRBD1 is a possible D gene (6 bases). The CDR3 consists of 16 residues. The V end lost 0 bases, the J end lost 5 bases, and 17 bases lay between the germline ends. Germline V lookup: CDR1 SGHRS, CDR2 YFSETQ. The CDR3 spells CASSLDQGRPEYGYTF. CDR3 DNA: TGCGCCAGCAGCTTGGATCAGGGGCGGCCTGAATATGGCTACACCTTC.

The chain uses TRBV6-1 and TRBJ1-2, with TRBD1 matching 9 bases. Germline CDR1 is MNHNS and CDR2 is SASEGT. V shed 5 bases and J 2 bases; nucleotides not matched to a gene: 6. This CDR3 has 15 amino acids. The CDR3 nucleotides are TGTGCCAGCAGTCAACAGGGGGCAGTAAACTATGGCTACACCTTC. Residues: CASSQQGAVNYGYTF.

This sequence joins TRBV19 and TRBJ1-1, with D unclear. CDR1 and CDR2 from the germline V gene are LNHDA and SQIVND (reference sequence). V was shortened by 10 bases and J by 5 bases, with 20 bases between the two germline ends. CDR3 length: 14 amino acids. DNA of the CDR3: TGTGCCACTTCGGGGAGGCCTCGGAGTACTGAAGCTTTCTTT. Protein sequence: CATSGRPRSTEAFF.

This clone was seen a few times. The CDR3 DNA sequence: TGTGCCAGCAGTTTCGGACAGGGTAATTCACCCCTCCACTTT. Its translation: CASSFGQGNSPLHF. J is TRBJ1-6 and V is TRBV27; 8 bases fit TRBD1. J lost 6 bases, V lost 3 bases, and 1 base had no gene match. This CDR3 has 14 residues. Germline CDR1 is MNHEY and CDR2 is SMNVEV (reference sequence).

This rearrangement joins TRBV6-1 to TRBJ2-3, with 7 bases identical to TRBD1. This CDR3 is 14 amino acids long. The J segment lost 14 bases and the V segment lost 3 bases, leaving 14 bases of the junction unmatched. CDR1 MNHNS and CDR2 SASEGT come from the germline V gene. The CDR3 DNA follows: TGTGCCAGCAGTGATCTGAGAGGGGGCGGAAGTAGGTATTTT. Its translation is CASSDLRGGGSRYF.

This sequence joins TRBV6-6 and TRBJ2-3; possibly TRBD2 for D (6 bases). CDR1 is MNHNY and CDR2 is SVGAGI in the germline V gene (reference sequence). V was pared by 5 bases and J by 2 bases, with 11 bases between. The CDR3 is made up of 14 amino acids. The CDR3 sequence: CASSHSGPTDTQYF. The CDR3 nucleotides read TGTGCCAGCAGTCATAGCGGACCCACAGATACGCAGTATTTT.

This chain connects TRBV19 to TRBJ2-7; 8 bases align to TRBD2. Germline V gene sequence: CDR1 LNHDA, CDR2 SQIVND (reference sequence). The CDR3 has 14 amino acids. V lost 6 bases, J lost 5 bases, and 9 bases stayed unmatched. The DNA of the CDR3 is TGTGCCAGTAGCCAGTCGGGGGGGTCTAACGAGCAGTACTTC. Amino acids: CASSQSGGSNEQYF.

Points on this clone: The sample holds other DNA sequences that translate to the same CDR3. The chain uses TRBV30 and TRBJ2-5; TRBD2 might be the D (6 bases). V shed 0 bases and J shed 4 bases, with 6 bases lying between them. Germline V CDR1 and CDR2: GTSNPN, SVGIG (reference sequence). There are 12 residues in the CDR3. The CDR3 loop reads CAWSVLAETQYF. CDR3 DNA sequence: TGTGCCTGGAGTGTACTAGCAGAGACCCAGTACTTC. Variable domain in full (rest from reference TRBV30 and TRBJ2-5): SQTIHQWPATLVQPVGSPLSLECTVEGTSNPNLYWYRQAAGRGLQLLFYSVGIGQISSEVPQNLSASRPQDRQFILSSKKLLLSDSGFYLCAWSVLAETQYFGPGTRLLVL.